What follows are 25 T cell receptor beta chains derived from one specimen sequenced in a study of T cells in Graves' hyperthyroidism and ophthalmopathy. TCR beta CDR3 regions were amplified from RNA. In the first-round RT-PCR of the TCR CDR3, the HTBI primer set was used. A single record per CDR3 protein comes from TCRdb applying MiXCR to the multiplex PCR reads. The sample has about 180,000 distinct CDR3 sequences, approximately 17% seen once; the top ten hold roughly 29%. Sequenced: blood. All receptors come from a woman in her fifties or sixties with Graves' hyperthyroidism.

This clonotype was seen ten or more times. A read error may produce the germline difference seen at one junction end. The rearrangement uses TRBV19 and TRBJ1-5; D is unresolved. This CDR3 is built from 12 residues. Germline V lookup: CDR1 LNHDA, CDR2 SQIVND (reference sequence). CDR3 nucleotide sequence: TGTGCCAGCAGTATCAGCAATCAGCCCCAGCATTTT. This gives the protein CASSISNQPQHF.

This clonotype was observed a handful of times. The chain is built from TRBV6-6 and TRBJ2-2; 10 bases are shared with TRBD1. Germline CDR1 and CDR2: MNHNY and SVGAGI (reference sequence). V was clipped by 0 bases and J by 8 bases; unmatched bases: 6. The CDR3 is 16 amino acids. For the CDR3, the DNA is TGTGCCAGCAGTTACTCGGGGGACAGGGGATTTGGGGAGCTGTTTTTT. This translates into CASSYSGDRGFGELFF.

Many counts were recorded for this clonotype. The gene calls are TRBV29-1 and TRBJ1-1, with D possibly being TRBD1 (5 bases). Trimming removed 3 bases from V and 5 bases from J, with 22 bases in between. The CDR3 runs 16 residues. The germline CDR1 and CDR2 sequences are SQVTM and ANQGSEA. Here the CDR3 reads CSVDEKVGVWETEAFF. CDR3 sequence (DNA): TGCAGCGTTGATGAGAAGGTGGGGGTTTGGGAGACTGAAGCTTTCTTT. The full variable domain, completed using reference TRBV29-1 and TRBJ1-1, is SAVISQKPSRDICQRGTSLTIQCQVDSQVTMMFWYRQQPGQSLTLIATANQGSEATYESGFVIDKFPISRPNLTFSTLTVSNMSPEDSSIYLCSVDEKVGVWETEAFFGQGTRLTVV.

This clonotype showed up many times. The J gene is TRBJ1-2, the V gene TRBV7-2; D is perhaps TRBD1 (5 bases). The germline V and J ends were trimmed by 3 bases and 0 bases, with 14 bases remaining between them. The germline V gene encodes CDR1 SGHTA and CDR2 FQGNSA. The CDR3 spans 16 residues. The CDR3 coding sequence is TGTGCCAGCAGCTTGGGGACTTTTGTTGCTAACTATGGCTACACCTTC. Translated: CASSLGTFVANYGYTF.

The rearrangement uses TRBV25-1 and TRBJ1-1, with D maybe TRBD1 (6 bases). V was pared by 7 bases and J by 4 bases, with 22 bases between. This CDR3 has 16 residues. Germline loops: CDR1 MGHDK, CDR2 SYGVNS. The CDR3 bases are TGTGCCAGCACCAGAATGGGCCGGGGGCGGGTCACTGAAGCTTTCTTT. This sequence encodes CASTRMGRGRVTEAFF.

This clonotype was counted ten times or more. V usage is TRBV28 and J usage is TRBJ2-7; unclear D gene. Germline V gives CDR1 MDHEN, CDR2 SYDVKM. With 3 bases removed from V and 1 base from J, the gap between germline ends came to 7 bases. The CDR3 is 13 residues long. The chain's CDR3 is CASSFPPSYEQYF. CDR3 DNA sequence: TGTGCCAGCAGTTTTCCCCCTTCCTACGAGCAGTACTTC.

This clonotype appeared many times. The chain carries TRBV14 and TRBJ1-1; the match to TRBD1 covers 8 bases. Trimming at V came to 5 bases and at J to 4 bases, leaving 9 bases not matched to a gene. The CDR3 length is 15 residues. CDR1 SGHDN and CDR2 FVKESK come from the germline V gene. The DNA of the CDR3 is TGTGCCAGCAGCTGGCGACAGGGGCCTGCCACTGAAGCTTTCTTT. This gives the protein CASSWRQGPATEAFF.

The V gene is TRBV5-8, the J gene TRBJ1-1, with 7 bases that match TRBD1. The V segment lost 4 bases and the J segment 5 bases; nucleotides outside the gene matches: 14. From germline, CDR1 is SGHTS and CDR2 YDEGEE. The CDR3 extends over 16 amino acids. CDR3 amino acids: CASSMPFTGVGTEAFF. CDR3 DNA sequence: TGTGCCAGCAGCATGCCTTTTACAGGGGTGGGGACTGAAGCTTTCTTT.

This clonotype was seen ten or more times. The V and J genes are TRBV7-6 and TRBJ2-5; TRBD1 might be the D (6 bases). V was clipped by 2 bases and J by 1 base, with 17 bases between them. The CDR3 loop spans 17 amino acids. CDR1 and CDR2 from the germline V gene are SGHVS and FNYEAQ. The CDR3 bases are TGTGCCAGCAGCTTACCCTCTTACAGGGAGTTCCAAGAGACCCAGTACTTC. Its protein is CASSLPSYREFQETQYF.

About this clonotype: Sequence at one end of the junction differs from germline and may be a read error. The genes are TRBV19 and TRBJ1-1; 7 bases align to TRBD1. The CDR3 has 14 residues. Looked up from germline, CDR1 is LNHDA and CDR2 is SQIVND (reference sequence). The CDR3 loop is CTSTRGDSRAEAFF. Written as DNA, the CDR3 is TGTACCAGTACCAGGGGGGACAGTCGGGCTGAAGCTTTCTTT.

This clonotype has ten or more counts. The chain couples TRBV7-2 to TRBJ2-4; 8 nucleotides agree with TRBD1. This CDR3 comprises 15 residues. V shed 6 bases and J 9 bases; nucleotides not matched to a gene: 13. Per germline, CDR1 SGHTA and CDR2 FQGNSA. The CDR3 DNA reads as TGTGCCAGCAGTTATCTGGGGCAGGGGGCCAGCATTCAGTACTTC. Residues: CASSYLGQGASIQYF.

In its sample, this clonotype was seen many times. The V gene is TRBV7-2, the J gene TRBJ2-7, with D possibly being TRBD1 (6 bases). The CDR3 is 15 amino acids. Trimming removed 1 base at V and 9 bases at J, with 19 bases between. Germline V gene lookup returns CDR1 SGHTA and CDR2 FQGNSA. CDR3 sequence reads: CASSLEQGLKAVQYF. The CDR3 DNA reads TGTGCCAGCAGCTTAGAGCAGGGGCTCAAAGCGGTGCAGTACTTC.

This clonotype was detected many times. The rearrangement links TRBV19 to TRBJ2-5; D unclear. There are 16 residues in the CDR3. The V end lost 5 bases, the J end lost 2 bases, and 18 bases lay between the germline ends. The germline CDR1 and CDR2 sequences are LNHDA and SQIVND (reference sequence). CDR3 DNA sequence: TGTGCCAGTAGTTACAGTATGGGATACCGGCAAGAGACCCAGTACTTC. Its protein product is CASSYSMGYRQETQYF.

The table lists this clonotype with many counts. The V and J genes are TRBV3-1 and TRBJ2-3; D unclear. The CDR3 spans 13 residues. Trimming shortened V by 0 bases and J by 5 bases, and 6 bases separated the two germline ends. Germline assignment: CDR1 LGHDT and CDR2 YNNKEL (reference sequence). In DNA form, the CDR3 reads TGTGCCAGCAGCCAAGACTGGGAAGATACGCAGTATTTT. Protein sequence: CASSQDWEDTQYF.

A few counts support this clonotype. An end of the junction does not agree with germline; a read error may underlie this. The chain joins TRBV6-1 to TRBJ2-7; a weak D match, TRBD1 (6 bases). This CDR3 has 13 residues. Per the germline V gene, CDR1 is MNHNS and CDR2 is SASEGT. CDR3 loop: CAGSRHRDYEQYF. The CDR3 DNA sequence: TGTGCCGGCAGTCGCCACAGGGACTACGAGCAGTACTTC.

Many counts were recorded for this clonotype. V and J are TRBV7-2 and TRBJ2-5; TRBD2 aligns across 12 bases. This CDR3 is built from 16 residues. The V gene's germline CDR1 is SGHTA and CDR2 FQGNSA. V was pared by 1 base and J by 9 bases, with 9 bases of the junction left unmatched. CDR3 DNA sequence: TGTGCCAGCAGCTTAGACGCTAGCGGGGGGGGGGGGGCCCAGTACTTC. Translation: CASSLDASGGGGAQYF.

This clonotype was seen ten or more times. This sequence joins TRBV6-1 and TRBJ1-2; weak D call: TRBD1 (5 bases). Deletions cut 5 bases from V and 7 bases from J, with 17 bases between. The CDR3 is 14 amino acids. Germline V CDR1 and CDR2: MNHNS, SASEGT. CDR3 sequence reads: CASSYLSTTGGYTF. In DNA, the CDR3 is TGTGCCAGCAGTTATTTATCGACCACAGGTGGCTACACCTTC.

This clonotype has a count of ten or more. The gene calls are TRBV13 and TRBJ2-5, with 9 bases that match TRBD2. V shed 0 bases and J 5 bases; nucleotides not matched to a gene: 10. CDR1 is PRHDT, CDR2 FYEKMQ, per germline (reference sequence). The CDR3 is 17 residues long. This chain's CDR3 is CASSLGSSGAQMETQYF. The CDR3 bases are TGTGCCAGCAGCTTAGGTTCTAGCGGGGCTCAAATGGAGACCCAGTACTTC.

This clonotype was picked up many times. This chain uses TRBV11-2 with TRBJ2-3, with 8 bases that match TRBD2. The CDR3 totals 15 residues. V gave up 5 bases and J gave up 6 bases; unmatched junction bases: 10. Germline values: CDR1 SGHAT, CDR2 FQNNGV. CDR3 amino acids: CASSPTGGPGDTQYF. CDR3 DNA sequence: TGTGCCAGCAGCCCGACGGGGGGGCCCGGGGATACGCAGTATTTT.

This clonotype showed up many times. V usage is TRBV19 and J usage is TRBJ2-7; TRBD1 might be the D (5 bases). Trimming shortened V by 7 bases and J by 2 bases, and 18 bases separated the two germline ends. The germline gives CDR1 LNHDA, CDR2 SQIVND (reference sequence). The CDR3 totals 15 residues. This CDR3 is CASTPGHGVTYEQYF. For the CDR3, the DNA is TGTGCCAGTACGCCTGGACACGGAGTTACCTACGAGCAGTACTTC.

This clonotype was counted at least ten times. V is TRBV19 and J is TRBJ1-4, with TRBD1 identical over 9 bases. CDR3 length: 16 amino acids. V trimming: 3 bases; J trimming: 7 bases; junction bases outside the gene matches: 9. Germline assignment: CDR1 LNHDA and CDR2 SQIVND (reference sequence). The CDR3 DNA follows: TGTGCCAGTAGTATTTGGGGAAGGACAGGGGCTGAAAAACTGTTTTTT. Protein: CASSIWGRTGAEKLFF. Full variable domain (rest looked up from reference TRBV19 and TRBJ1-4): DGGITQSPKYLFRKEGQNVTLSCEQNLNHDAMYWYRQDPGQGLRLIYYSQIVNDFQKGDIAEGYSVSREKKESFPLTVTSAQKNPTAFYLCASSIWGRTGAEKLFFGSGTQLSVL.

The chain combines TRBV7-2 with TRBJ1-1; maybe TRBD1 (6 bases). Germline V gene lookup returns CDR1 SGHTA and CDR2 FQGNSA. The CDR3 runs to 14 residues. Trimming shortened V by 4 bases and J by 4 bases, and 13 bases separated the two germline ends. In DNA form, the CDR3 reads TGTGCCAGCAGCTCGTCAGGGGTCTCCACTGAAGCTTTCTTT. This encodes CASSSSGVSTEAFF.

This clonotype showed up many times. This chain joins TRBV28 and TRBJ1-2; possible D gene TRBD1, 5 bases. CDR3 length equals 13 residues. Germline CDR1 reads MDHEN; CDR2 reads SYDVKM. The ends were cut back, 9 bases at V and 4 bases at J, with 15 bases in the middle. The CDR3 loop is CASGLGGGYGYTF. The CDR3 DNA sequence: TGTGCCAGTGGACTGGGTGGGGGCTATGGCTACACCTTC.

The rearrangement uses TRBV3-1 and TRBJ2-5, with TRBD2 identical over 8 bases. The V and J ends lost 5 bases and 5 bases, in that order; junction bases with no gene match: 7. The CDR3 spans 14 residues. Per germline, CDR1 LGHDT and CDR2 YNNKEL (reference sequence). This CDR3 reads CASSSRGGLETQYF. Written as DNA, the CDR3 is TGTGCCAGCAGCAGTCGGGGGGGCTTGGAGACCCAGTACTTC.

The genes are TRBV6-1 and TRBJ1-1, with 10 bases fitting TRBD1. Germline V CDR1 and CDR2: MNHNS, SASEGT. Trimming at V came to 6 bases and at J to 4 bases, leaving 8 bases not matched to a gene. The CDR3 spans 15 residues. The CDR3 region is CASRTPGQGITEAFF. In nucleotides, the CDR3 is TGTGCCAGCAGAACCCCGGGACAGGGGATCACTGAAGCTTTCTTT.